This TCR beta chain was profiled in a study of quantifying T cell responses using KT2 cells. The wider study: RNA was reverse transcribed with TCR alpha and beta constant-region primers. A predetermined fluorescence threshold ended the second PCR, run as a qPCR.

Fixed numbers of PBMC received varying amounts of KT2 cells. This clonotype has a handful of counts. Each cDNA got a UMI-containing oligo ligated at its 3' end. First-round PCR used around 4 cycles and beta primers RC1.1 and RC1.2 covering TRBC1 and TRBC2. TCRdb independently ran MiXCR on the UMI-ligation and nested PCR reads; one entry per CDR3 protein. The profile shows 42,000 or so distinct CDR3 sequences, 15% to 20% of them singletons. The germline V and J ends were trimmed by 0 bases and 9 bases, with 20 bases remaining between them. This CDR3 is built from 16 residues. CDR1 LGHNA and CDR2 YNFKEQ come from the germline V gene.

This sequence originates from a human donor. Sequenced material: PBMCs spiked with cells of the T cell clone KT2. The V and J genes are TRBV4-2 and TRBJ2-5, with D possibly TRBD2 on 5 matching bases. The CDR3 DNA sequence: TGTGCCAGCAGCCAAGAAACTAGTGGCCGCGTAGGCCCCCAGTACTTC. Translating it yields CASSQETSGRVGPQYF.